The sequence of this T cell receptor (beta chain) was determined in a study of T cell responses to AZD1222 COVID-19 vaccine. Between the trimmed V and J ends, which lost 0 bases and 5 bases, there was a span of 20 bases. Germline assignment: CDR1 SGHRS and CDR2 YFSETQ. This CDR3 region has 17 residues. The data were produced by immunoSEQ multiplex PCR, yet TCRdb's version contains in-frame clones alone and is incomplete. The sample lists about 97,000 clones, roughly nine tenths seen once, with less than 8% in the top ten. This clone was found a few times. The target antigen is unknown. Findings and caveats of the study: It should be noted that donors were predominantly white British and more often female, and clonal diversity was possibly underestimated. Spike-specific TCR repertoires showed rising breadth and depth after two AZD1222 doses.

Here the sequenced sample was peripheral blood, taken on day 0 of AZD1222 vaccination. The sequence was obtained from an adult in good health. V is TRBV5-1 and J is TRBJ1-2; no clear D gene. CDR3 loop: CASSLVPPGRGLYGYTF. CDR3 in DNA: TGCGCCAGCAGCTTGGTCCCCCCGGGAAGAGGCCTATATGGCTACACCTTC.